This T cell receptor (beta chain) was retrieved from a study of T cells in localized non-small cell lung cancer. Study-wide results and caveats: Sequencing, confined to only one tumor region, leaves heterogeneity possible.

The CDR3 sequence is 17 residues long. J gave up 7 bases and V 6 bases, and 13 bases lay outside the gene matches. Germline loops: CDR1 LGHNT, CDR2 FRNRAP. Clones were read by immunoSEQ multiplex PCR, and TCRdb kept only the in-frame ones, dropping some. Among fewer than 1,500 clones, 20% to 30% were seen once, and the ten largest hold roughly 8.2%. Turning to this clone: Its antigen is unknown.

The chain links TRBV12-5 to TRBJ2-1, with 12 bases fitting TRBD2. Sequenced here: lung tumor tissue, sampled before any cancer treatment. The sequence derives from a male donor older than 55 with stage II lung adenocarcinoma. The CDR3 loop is CASGLTHLAGGPNEQFF. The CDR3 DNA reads TGTGCTAGTGGCCTGACCCATCTAGCGGGAGGGCCTAATGAGCAGTTCTTC.